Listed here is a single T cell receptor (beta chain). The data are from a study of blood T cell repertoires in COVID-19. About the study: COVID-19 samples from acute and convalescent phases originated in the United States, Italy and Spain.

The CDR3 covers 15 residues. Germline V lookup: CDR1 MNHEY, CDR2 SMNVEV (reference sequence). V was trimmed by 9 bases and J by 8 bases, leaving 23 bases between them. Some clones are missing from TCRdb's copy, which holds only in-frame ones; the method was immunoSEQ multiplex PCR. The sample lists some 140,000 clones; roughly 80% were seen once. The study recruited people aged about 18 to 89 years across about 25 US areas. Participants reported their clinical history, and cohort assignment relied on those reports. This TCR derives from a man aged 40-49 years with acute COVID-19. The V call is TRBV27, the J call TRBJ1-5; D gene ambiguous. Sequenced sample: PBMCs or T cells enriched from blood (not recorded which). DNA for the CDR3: TGTGCCAGGGGAGAGCTTTGGGTCTTCGGGGAGCCCCAGCATTTT. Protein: CARGELWVFGEPQHF.